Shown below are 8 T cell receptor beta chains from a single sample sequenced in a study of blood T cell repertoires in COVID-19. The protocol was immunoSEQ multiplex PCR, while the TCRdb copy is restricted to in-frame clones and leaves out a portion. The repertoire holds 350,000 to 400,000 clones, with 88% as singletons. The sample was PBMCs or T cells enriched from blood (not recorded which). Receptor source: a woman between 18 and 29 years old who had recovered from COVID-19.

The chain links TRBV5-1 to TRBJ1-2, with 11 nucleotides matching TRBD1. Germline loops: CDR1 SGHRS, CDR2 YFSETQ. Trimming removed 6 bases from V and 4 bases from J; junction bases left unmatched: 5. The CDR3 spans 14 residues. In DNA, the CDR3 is TGCGCCAGCACCCGGGACAGGGGGAGCTATGGCTACACCTTC. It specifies CASTRDRGSYGYTF.

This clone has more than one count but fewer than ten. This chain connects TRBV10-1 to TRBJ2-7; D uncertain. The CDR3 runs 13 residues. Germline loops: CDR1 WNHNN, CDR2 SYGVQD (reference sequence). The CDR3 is CAARIRSSYEQYF. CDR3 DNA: TGCGCAGCTAGGATTCGCAGCTCCTACGAGCAGTACTTC.

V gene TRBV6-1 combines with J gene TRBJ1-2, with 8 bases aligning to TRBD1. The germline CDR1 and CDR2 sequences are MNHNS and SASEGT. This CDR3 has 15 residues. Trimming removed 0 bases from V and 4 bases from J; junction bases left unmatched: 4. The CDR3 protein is CASSEAPDRVYGYTF. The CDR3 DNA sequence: TGTGCCAGCAGTGAAGCCCCGGACAGGGTCTATGGCTACACCTTC.

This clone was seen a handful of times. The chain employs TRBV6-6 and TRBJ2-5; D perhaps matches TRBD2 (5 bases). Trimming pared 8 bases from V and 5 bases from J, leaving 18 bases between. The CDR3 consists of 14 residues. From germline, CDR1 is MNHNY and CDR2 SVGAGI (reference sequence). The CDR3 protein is CASRRESTAETQYF. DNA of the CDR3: TGTGCCAGCCGTAGGGAGTCCACGGCCGAGACCCAGTACTTC.

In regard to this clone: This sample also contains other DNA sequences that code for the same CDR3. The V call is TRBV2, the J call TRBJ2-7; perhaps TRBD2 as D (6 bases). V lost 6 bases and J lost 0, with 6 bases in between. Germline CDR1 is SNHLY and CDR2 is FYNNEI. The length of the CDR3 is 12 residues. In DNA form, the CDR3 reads TGTGCCAGCAGGGGGGGCTCCTACGAGCAGTACTTC. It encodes CASRGGSYEQYF.

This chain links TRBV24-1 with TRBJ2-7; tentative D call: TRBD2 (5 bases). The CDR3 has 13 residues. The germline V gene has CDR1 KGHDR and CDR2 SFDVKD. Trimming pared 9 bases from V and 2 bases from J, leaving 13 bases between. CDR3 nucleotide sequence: TGTGCCACCCGATCCGCCGGGGCCTACGAGCAGTACTTC. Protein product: CATRSAGAYEQYF.

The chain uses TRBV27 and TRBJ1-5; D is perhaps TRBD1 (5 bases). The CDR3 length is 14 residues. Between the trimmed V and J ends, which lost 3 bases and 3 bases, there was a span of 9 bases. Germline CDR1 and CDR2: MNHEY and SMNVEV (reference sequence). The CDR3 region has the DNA TGTGCCAGCAGTTTTACAGGTCCCAATCAGCCCCAGCATTTT. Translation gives CASSFTGPNQPQHF.

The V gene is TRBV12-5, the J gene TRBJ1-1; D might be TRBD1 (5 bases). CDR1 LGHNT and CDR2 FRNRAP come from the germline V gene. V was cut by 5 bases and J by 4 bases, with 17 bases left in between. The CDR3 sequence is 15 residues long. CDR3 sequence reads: CASGLSSGGGTEAFF. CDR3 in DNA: TGTGCTAGTGGTCTATCTTCGGGGGGAGGCACTGAAGCTTTCTTT.